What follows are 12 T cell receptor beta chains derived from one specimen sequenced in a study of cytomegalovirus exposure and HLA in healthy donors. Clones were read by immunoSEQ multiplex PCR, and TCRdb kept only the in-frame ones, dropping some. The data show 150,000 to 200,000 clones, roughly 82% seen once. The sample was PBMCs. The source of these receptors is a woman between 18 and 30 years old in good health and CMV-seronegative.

The CDR3 nucleotides are TGTGCCAGCGGATCTAGCGGGTGGGCCCAGTACTTC. Residues: CASGSSGWAQYF. The chain combines TRBV7-2 with TRBJ2-5, with 8 positions matching TRBD2. J lost 9 bases, V lost 8 bases, and 8 bases had no gene match. Germline lookup yields CDR1 SGHTA and CDR2 FQGNSA. CDR3 size: 12 residues.

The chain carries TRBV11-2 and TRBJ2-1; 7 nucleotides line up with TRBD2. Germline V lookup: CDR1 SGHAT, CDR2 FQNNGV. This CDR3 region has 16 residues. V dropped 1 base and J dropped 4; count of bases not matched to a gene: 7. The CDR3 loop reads CASSLAGTNPYNEQFF. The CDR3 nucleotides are TGTGCCAGCAGCTTAGCTGGGACTAACCCTTACAATGAGCAGTTCTTC. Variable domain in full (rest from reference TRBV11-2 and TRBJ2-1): EAGVAQSPRYKIIEKRQSVAFWCNPISGHATLYWYQQILGQGPKLLIQFQNNGVVDDSQLPKDRFSAERLKGVDSTLKIQPAKLEDSAVYLCASSLAGTNPYNEQFFGPGTRLTVL.

CDR3 DNA sequence: TGTGCCAGCATACGGACAGGTGCCTACGAGCAGTACTTC. It is translated as CASIRTGAYEQYF. V gene TRBV2 combines with J gene TRBJ2-7; 7 positions agree with TRBD1. CDR1 SNHLY and CDR2 FYNNEI come from the germline V gene. CDR3 length: 13 residues. The junction had 5 bases not matched to a gene; V was cut back by 7 bases and J by 2 bases. Using reference TRBV2 and TRBJ2-7 for the parts outside the CDR3, the full variable domain is EPEVTQTPSHQVTQMGQEVILRCVPISNHLYFYWYRQILGQKVEFLVSFYNNEISEKSEIFDDQFSVERPDGSNFTLKIRSTKLEDSAMYFCASIRTGAYEQYFGPGTRLTVT.

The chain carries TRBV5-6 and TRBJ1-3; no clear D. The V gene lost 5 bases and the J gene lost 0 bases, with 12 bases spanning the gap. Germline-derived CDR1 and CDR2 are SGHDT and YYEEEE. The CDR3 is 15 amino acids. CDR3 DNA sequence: TGTGCCAGCAGTCTAGATGTCAGCTCTGGAAACACCATATATTTT. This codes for CASSLDVSSGNTIYF.

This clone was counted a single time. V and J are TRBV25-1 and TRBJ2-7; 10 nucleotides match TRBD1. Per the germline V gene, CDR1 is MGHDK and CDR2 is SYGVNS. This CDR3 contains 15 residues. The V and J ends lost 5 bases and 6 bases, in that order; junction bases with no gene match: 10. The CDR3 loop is CASSQQIGTGVEQYF. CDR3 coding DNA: TGTGCCAGCAGTCAACAAATCGGGACAGGGGTCGAGCAGTACTTC.

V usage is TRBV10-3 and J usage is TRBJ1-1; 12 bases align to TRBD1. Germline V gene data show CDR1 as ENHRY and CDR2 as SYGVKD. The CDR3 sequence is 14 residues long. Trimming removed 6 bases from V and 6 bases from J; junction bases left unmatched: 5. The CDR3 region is CAIRGTGGSAEAFF. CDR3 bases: TGTGCCATCAGAGGGACAGGGGGCTCGGCTGAAGCTTTCTTT.

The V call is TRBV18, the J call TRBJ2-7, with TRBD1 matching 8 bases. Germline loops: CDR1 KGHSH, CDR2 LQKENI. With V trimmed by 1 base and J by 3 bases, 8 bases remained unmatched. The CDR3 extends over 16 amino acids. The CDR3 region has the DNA TGTGCCAGCTCACCACGATTACTAGGACAGGGCTACGAGCAGTACTTC. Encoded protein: CASSPRLLGQGYEQYF.

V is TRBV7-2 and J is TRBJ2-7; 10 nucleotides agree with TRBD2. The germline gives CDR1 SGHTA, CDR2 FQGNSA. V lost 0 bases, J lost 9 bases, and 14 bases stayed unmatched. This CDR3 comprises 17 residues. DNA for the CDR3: TGTGCCAGCAGCTTAGCGGGGGTCAGGACTAGCGGTGAAGGGCAGTACTTC. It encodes CASSLAGVRTSGEGQYF.

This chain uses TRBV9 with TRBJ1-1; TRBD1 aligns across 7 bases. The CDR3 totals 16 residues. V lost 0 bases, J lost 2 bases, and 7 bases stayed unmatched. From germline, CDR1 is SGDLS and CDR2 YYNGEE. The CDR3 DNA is TGTGCCAGCAGCGTAGAGGGCAGGGGGATCAACACTGAAGCTTTCTTT. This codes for CASSVEGRGINTEAFF.

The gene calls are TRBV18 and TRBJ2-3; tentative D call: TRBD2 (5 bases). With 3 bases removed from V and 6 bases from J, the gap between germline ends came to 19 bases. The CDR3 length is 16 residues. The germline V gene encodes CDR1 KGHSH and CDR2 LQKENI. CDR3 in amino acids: CASSPDRESIMDTQYF. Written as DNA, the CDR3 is TGTGCCAGCTCACCCGACCGGGAATCCATTATGGATACGCAGTATTTT.

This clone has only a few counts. CDR3 residues: CASTRQGSTYEQYF. CDR3 sequence (DNA): TGTGCCAGCACAAGACAGGGGTCCACCTACGAGCAGTACTTC. The chain combines TRBV6-5 with TRBJ2-7, with 8 bases aligning to TRBD1. This CDR3 is 14 amino acids long. Germline CDR1 MNHEY, CDR2 SVGAGI. Unmatched junction bases numbered 7, after V lost 7 bases and J lost 2 bases.

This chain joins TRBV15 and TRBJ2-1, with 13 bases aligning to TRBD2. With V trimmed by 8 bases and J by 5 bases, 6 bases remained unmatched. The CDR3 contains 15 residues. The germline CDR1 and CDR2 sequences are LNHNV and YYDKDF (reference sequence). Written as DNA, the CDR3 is TGTGCCACCGAACCTGGACTAGCGGGGGACAATGAGCAGTTCTTC. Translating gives CATEPGLAGDNEQFF.